A selection of T cell receptor beta chains follows, all from one sample in a study of cytomegalovirus exposure and HLA in healthy donors. Using immunoSEQ multiplex PCR, the repertoire was profiled, and TCRdb retains in-frame clones only, with some absent. This sample has 200,000 to 250,000 clones, with around 83% found just once. The sample was PBMCs. These receptors were taken from a girl between 10 and 17 years old in good health and CMV-seronegative. Both conserved end residues are part of each CDR3. The order of the fields is CDR3 protein, CDR3 DNA, D gene, CDR3 length, J gene, clone size, V gene. D genes are given only for firm matches. Size is stated for part of the rows, as once, few or many counts, or as a class when the clone is expanded.

CASSPIGTGGYGYTF	TGTGCCAGCAGCCCCATCGGGACGGGGGGTTATGGCTACACCTTC	.	15	TRBJ1-2	.	TRBV14
CASGGQGRQRNTIYF	TGTGCCAGCGGGGGACAGGGTAGGCAACGAAACACCATATATTTT	TRBD1	15	TRBJ1-3	.	TRBV28
CASRLSGFAYEQYF	TGTGCCAGCAGGCTTTCAGGGTTCGCCTACGAGCAGTACTTC	.	14	TRBJ2-7	once	TRBV6-5
CASSKGRDTPRQYNSPLHF	TGTGCCAGCAGCAAAGGCCGGGACACGCCAAGGCAATATAATTCACCCCTCCACTTT	.	19	TRBJ1-6	.	TRBV21-1
CASSSGTSGGTDTQYF	TGCGCCAGCAGCTCCGGGACTAGCGGAGGCACAGATACGCAGTATTTT	TRBD2	16	TRBJ2-3	.	TRBV5-1
CASSQGGSWRGEQFF	TGTGCCAGCAGCCAAGGAGGGAGTTGGCGTGGTGAGCAGTTCTTC	.	15	TRBJ2-1	.	TRBV14
CASSQDLGRGYNEQFF	TGTGCCAGCAGCCAAGACTTGGGCAGGGGGTACAATGAGCAGTTCTTC	TRBD1	16	TRBJ2-1	.	TRBV4-2
CAWSVPGTSGSDEQYF	TGTGCCTGGAGTGTACCCGGGACTAGCGGGAGCGACGAGCAGTACTTC	TRBD2	16	TRBJ2-7	.	TRBV30
CASSYATGSEQYF	TGTGCCAGCAGTTACGCCACAGGGTCCGAGCAGTACTTC	.	13	TRBJ2-7	.	TRBV6-5
CASSYSGSLGGELFF	TGTGCCAGCAGTTATAGCGGGAGCCTCGGCGGGGAGCTGTTTTTT	TRBD2	15	TRBJ2-2	.	TRBV2
CASSQGARTEAFF	TGTGCCAGCAGCCAGGGGGCAAGGACTGAAGCTTTCTTT	.	13	TRBJ1-1	.	TRBV14
CASSPGQNSAYEQYF	TGCGCCAGCAGCCCGGGACAGAACTCTGCCTACGAGCAGTACTTC	TRBD1	15	TRBJ2-7	.	TRBV5-1
CASSLTSGGANEQFF	TGTGCCAGCAGCTTGACTAGCGGGGGGGCCAATGAGCAGTTCTTC	TRBD2	15	TRBJ2-1	.	TRBV7-3